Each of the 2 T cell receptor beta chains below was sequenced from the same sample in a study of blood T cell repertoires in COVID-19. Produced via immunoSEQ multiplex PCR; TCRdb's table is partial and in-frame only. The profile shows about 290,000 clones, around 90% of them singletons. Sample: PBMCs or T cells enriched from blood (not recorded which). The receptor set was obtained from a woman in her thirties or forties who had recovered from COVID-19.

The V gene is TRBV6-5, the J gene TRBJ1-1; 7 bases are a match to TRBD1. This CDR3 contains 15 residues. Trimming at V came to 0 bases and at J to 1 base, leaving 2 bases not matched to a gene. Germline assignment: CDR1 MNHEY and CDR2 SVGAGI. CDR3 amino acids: CASSYSRTGNTEAFF. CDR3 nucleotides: TGTGCCAGCAGTTACTCAAGGACAGGGAACACTGAAGCTTTCTTT.

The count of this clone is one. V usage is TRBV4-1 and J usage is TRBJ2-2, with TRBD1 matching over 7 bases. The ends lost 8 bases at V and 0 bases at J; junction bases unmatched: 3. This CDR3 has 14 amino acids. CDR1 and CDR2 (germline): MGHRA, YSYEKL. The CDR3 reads CASPGTANTGELFF. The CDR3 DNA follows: TGCGCCAGCCCCGGGACAGCGAACACCGGGGAGCTGTTTTTT.